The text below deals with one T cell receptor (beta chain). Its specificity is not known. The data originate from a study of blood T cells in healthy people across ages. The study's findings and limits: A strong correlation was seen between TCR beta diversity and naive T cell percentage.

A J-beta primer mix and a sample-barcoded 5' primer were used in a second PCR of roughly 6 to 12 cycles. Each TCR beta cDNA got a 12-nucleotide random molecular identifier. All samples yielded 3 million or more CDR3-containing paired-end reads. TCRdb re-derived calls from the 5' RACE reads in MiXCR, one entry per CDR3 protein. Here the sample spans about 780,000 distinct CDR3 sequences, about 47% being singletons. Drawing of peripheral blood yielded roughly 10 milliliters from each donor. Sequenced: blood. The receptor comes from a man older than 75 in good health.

CDR3 sequence: CSAPSVSGANVLTF. For the CDR3, the DNA is TGCAGTGCTCCAAGTGTCTCCGGGGCCAACGTCCTGACTTTC. This chain uses TRBV20-1 with TRBJ2-6; D remains ambiguous. Germline loops: CDR1 DFQATT, CDR2 SNEGSKA (reference sequence). There are 14 residues in the CDR3. V lost 5 bases and J lost 4, with 12 bases in between.